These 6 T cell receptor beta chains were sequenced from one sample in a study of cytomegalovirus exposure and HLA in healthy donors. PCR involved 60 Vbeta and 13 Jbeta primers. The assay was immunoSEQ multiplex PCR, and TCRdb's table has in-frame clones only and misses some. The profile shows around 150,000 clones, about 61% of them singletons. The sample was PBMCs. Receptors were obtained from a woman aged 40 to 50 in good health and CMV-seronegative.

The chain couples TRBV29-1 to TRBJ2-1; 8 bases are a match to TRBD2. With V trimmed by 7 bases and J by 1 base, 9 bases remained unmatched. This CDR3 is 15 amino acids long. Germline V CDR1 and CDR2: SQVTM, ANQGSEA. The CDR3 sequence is CSGGGSGISYNEQFF. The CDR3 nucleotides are TGCAGCGGCGGGGGTAGCGGGATATCCTACAATGAGCAGTTCTTC.

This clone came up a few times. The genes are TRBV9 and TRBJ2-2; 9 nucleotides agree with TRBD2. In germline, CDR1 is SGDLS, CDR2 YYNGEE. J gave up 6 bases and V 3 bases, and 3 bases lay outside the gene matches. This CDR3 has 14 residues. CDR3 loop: CASSGLAVSGELFF. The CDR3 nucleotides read TGTGCCAGCAGCGGACTAGCGGTATCCGGGGAGCTGTTTTTT.

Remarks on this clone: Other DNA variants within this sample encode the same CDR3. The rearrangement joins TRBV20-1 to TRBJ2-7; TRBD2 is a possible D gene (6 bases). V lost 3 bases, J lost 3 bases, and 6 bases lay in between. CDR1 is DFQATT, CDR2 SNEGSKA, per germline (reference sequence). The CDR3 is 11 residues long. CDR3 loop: CSARGGYEQYF. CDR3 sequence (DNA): TGCAGTGCTAGGGGGGGCTACGAGCAGTACTTC.

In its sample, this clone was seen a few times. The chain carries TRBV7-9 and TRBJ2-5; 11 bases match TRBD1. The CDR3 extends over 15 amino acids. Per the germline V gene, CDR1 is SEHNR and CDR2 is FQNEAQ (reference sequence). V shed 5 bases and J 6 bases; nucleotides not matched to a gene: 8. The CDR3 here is CASSAGQGGEKTQYF. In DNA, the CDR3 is TGTGCCAGCAGCGCGGGACAGGGGGGAGAAAAGACCCAGTACTTC.

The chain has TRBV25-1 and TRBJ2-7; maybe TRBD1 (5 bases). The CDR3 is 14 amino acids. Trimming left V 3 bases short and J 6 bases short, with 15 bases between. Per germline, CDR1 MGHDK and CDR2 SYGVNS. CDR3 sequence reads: CASSDSLTVGEQYF. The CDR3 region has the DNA TGTGCCAGCAGTGATTCCCTGACAGTGGGCGAGCAGTACTTC.

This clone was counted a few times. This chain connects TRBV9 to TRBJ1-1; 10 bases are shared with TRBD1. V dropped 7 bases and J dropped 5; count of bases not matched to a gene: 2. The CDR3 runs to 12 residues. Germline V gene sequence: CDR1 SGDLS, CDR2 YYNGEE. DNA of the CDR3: TGTGCCAGCGGACAGGGGGGGACTGAAGCTTTCTTT. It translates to CASGQGGTEAFF.